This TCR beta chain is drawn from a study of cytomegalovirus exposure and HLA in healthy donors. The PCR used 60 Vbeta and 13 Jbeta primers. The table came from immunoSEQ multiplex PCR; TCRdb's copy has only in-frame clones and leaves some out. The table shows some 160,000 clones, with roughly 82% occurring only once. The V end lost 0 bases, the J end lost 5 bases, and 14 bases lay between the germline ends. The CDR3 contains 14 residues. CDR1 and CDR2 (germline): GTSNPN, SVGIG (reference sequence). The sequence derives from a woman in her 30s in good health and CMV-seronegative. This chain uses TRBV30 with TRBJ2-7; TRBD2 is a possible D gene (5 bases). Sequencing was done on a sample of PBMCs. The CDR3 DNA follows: TGTGCCTGGAGTGTAGGCGGGTCTCACCACGAGCAGTACTTC. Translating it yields CAWSVGGSHHEQYF.